Presented here are 20 T cell receptor beta chains from one specimen sequenced in a study of blood T cell repertoires in COVID-19. Method: immunoSEQ multiplex PCR; TCRdb's copy keeps in-frame clones and lacks some. The sample has over 250,000 clones; about 87% are singletons. Sequenced input: PBMCs or T cells enriched from blood (not recorded which). The receptors were sampled from a woman aged 50 to 65 who had recovered from COVID-19.

The DNA for the CDR3 is TGTGCCAGCAGCTTGGGACAGAGAAGGGTGAACACTGAAGCTTTCTTT. It codes for CASSLGQRRVNTEAFF. V is TRBV5-8 and J is TRBJ1-1; TRBD1 might be the D (5 bases). This CDR3 spans 16 amino acids. V was pared by 0 bases and J by 0 bases, with 12 bases between. Germline loops: CDR1 SGHTS, CDR2 YDEGEE.

This clone was observed a handful of times. The chain joins TRBV18 to TRBJ2-7; D possibly corresponds to TRBD2 (6 bases). V lost 3 bases, J lost 7 bases, and 13 bases lay in between. The CDR3 is 13 residues long. CDR1 KGHSH and CDR2 LQKENI come from the germline V gene. The CDR3 DNA sequence: TGTGCCAGCTCACCGGGACTCTCAGAGGAGCAGTACTTC. The encoded protein is CASSPGLSEEQYF. The variable domain in full, with the rest retrieved from reference TRBV18 and TRBJ2-7, is NAGVMQNPRHLVRRRGQEARLRCSPMKGHSHVYWYRQLPEEGLKFMVYLQKENIIDESGMPKERFSAEFPKEGPSILRIQQVVRGDSAAYFCASSPGLSEEQYFGPGTRLTVT.

This clone has only one observation. The chain links TRBV18 to TRBJ1-5; TRBD1 is a possible D gene (5 bases). Germline assignment: CDR1 KGHSH and CDR2 LQKENI. This CDR3 comprises 16 residues. Between the trimmed V and J ends, which lost 2 bases and 3 bases, there was a span of 14 bases. CDR3 sequence: CASSPVGGRVNQPQHF. CDR3 in DNA: TGTGCCAGCTCACCAGTTGGCGGCAGGGTCAATCAGCCCCAGCATTTT.

This sequence joins TRBV5-6 and TRBJ1-1, with 7 nucleotides matching TRBD1. The ends lost 2 bases at V and 0 bases at J; junction bases unmatched: 7. The germline CDR1 and CDR2 sequences are SGHDT and YYEEEE. This CDR3 is 16 amino acids long. CDR3 DNA sequence: TGTGCCAGCAGCTTTCCAACAGGGGCGCTGAACACTGAAGCTTTCTTT. Translation gives CASSFPTGALNTEAFF.

This chain connects TRBV7-2 to TRBJ2-5, with 10 nucleotides matching TRBD1. Trimming at V came to 1 base and at J to 2 bases, leaving 1 base not matched to a gene. CDR1 is SGHTA and CDR2 is FQGNSA in the germline V gene. CDR3 size: 15 residues. The CDR3 sequence: CASSLGTGGQETQYF. The CDR3 coding sequence is TGTGCCAGCAGCTTAGGGACAGGGGGGCAAGAGACCCAGTACTTC.

The rearrangement joins TRBV28 to TRBJ1-2; 9 bases are shared with TRBD1. The CDR3 loop spans 18 amino acids. Germline trimming cut 7 bases from V and 4 bases from J; bases unmatched to any gene: 19. The germline V gene has CDR1 MDHEN and CDR2 SYDVKM. CDR3 in amino acids: CASTTSVPGQGPGYGYTF. As DNA, the CDR3 is TGTGCCAGCACCACATCCGTACCGGGACAGGGCCCGGGCTATGGCTACACCTTC.

The chain employs TRBV19 and TRBJ1-5; no definite D call. The germline gives CDR1 LNHDA, CDR2 SQIVND (reference sequence). The CDR3 extends over 14 amino acids. The germline V and J ends were trimmed by 6 bases and 3 bases, with 12 bases remaining between them. CDR3 region: CASSPTGINQPQHF. In DNA form, the CDR3 reads TGTGCCAGTAGCCCTACCGGGATCAATCAGCCCCAGCATTTT.

The chain combines TRBV5-1 with TRBJ2-2; D remains ambiguous. Germline loops: CDR1 SGHRS, CDR2 YFSETQ. Deletions cut 4 bases from V and 5 bases from J, with 18 bases between. This CDR3 is 16 amino acids long. CDR3 loop: CASSPTVSGITGELFF. CDR3 coding DNA: TGCGCCAGCAGCCCAACAGTTTCCGGAATTACCGGGGAGCTGTTTTTT.

The rearrangement uses TRBV28 and TRBJ1-2; D is possibly TRBD1 (5 bases). The CDR3 loop spans 14 amino acids. The germline gives CDR1 MDHEN, CDR2 SYDVKM. V dropped 3 bases and J dropped 4 bases, with 12 bases sitting between them. The CDR3 here is CASSFWGTLYGYTF. The CDR3 DNA reads TGTGCCAGCAGTTTTTGGGGCACACTCTATGGCTACACCTTC.

The chain has TRBV7-9 and TRBJ2-7; 7 bases align to TRBD1. With V trimmed by 3 bases and J by 5 bases, 1 base remained unmatched. The CDR3 totals 12 residues. The germline gives CDR1 SEHNR, CDR2 FQNEAQ (reference sequence). This CDR3 reads CASSFTGDEQYF. CDR3 coding DNA: TGTGCCAGCAGCTTCACAGGGGACGAGCAGTACTTC. Looking up the rest from reference TRBV7-9 and TRBJ2-7 gives the full variable domain: DTGVSQNPRHKITKRGQNVTFRCDPISEHNRLYWYRQTLGQGPEFLTYFQNEAQLEKSRLLSDRFSAERPKGSFSTLEIQRTEQGDSAMYLCASSFTGDEQYFGPGTRLTVT.

The CDR3 region is CASSPSRSEETQYF. Here the CDR3 DNA reads TGTGCCAGCAGCCCGAGTAGGAGTGAGGAGACCCAGTACTTC. The chain has TRBV7-3 and TRBJ2-5, with unresolved D. Germline V gene sequence: CDR1 SGHTA, CDR2 FQGTGA. V dropped 5 bases and J dropped 5 bases, with 15 bases sitting between them. The length of the CDR3 is 14 residues.

This clone has more than one count but fewer than ten. This chain uses TRBV9 with TRBJ1-4; D unresolved. The CDR3 is 15 residues long. Trimming took 0 bases from V and 0 from J, leaving 6 bases between them. Germline V CDR1 and CDR2: SGDLS, YYNGEE. The CDR3 region is CASSVGSATNEKLFF. The CDR3 DNA follows: TGTGCCAGCAGCGTAGGAAGCGCAACTAATGAAAAACTGTTTTTT.

V and J are TRBV28 and TRBJ1-4; 11 bases align to TRBD1. V trimming: 4 bases; J trimming: 11 bases; junction bases outside the gene matches: 15. CDR3 size: 17 residues. Germline values: CDR1 MDHEN, CDR2 SYDVKM. CDR3 sequence reads: CASSSVDRGPPFGKLFF. The CDR3 nucleotides read TGTGCCAGCAGTTCTGTGGACAGGGGGCCCCCGTTTGGGAAACTGTTTTTT.

The J gene is TRBJ2-1, the V gene TRBV11-3; tentative D call: TRBD1 (6 bases). The CDR3 length is 15 residues. Trimming removed 4 bases from V and 0 bases from J, with 10 bases in between. Germline V lookup: CDR1 SGHNT, CDR2 YENEEA. CDR3 nucleotides: TGTGCCAGCAGCTGGGACACGAGCTCCTACAATGAGCAGTTCTTC. Amino acid sequence: CASSWDTSSYNEQFF.

The rearrangement links TRBV15 to TRBJ2-5, with TRBD1 matching 7 bases. This CDR3 is 15 amino acids long. The V segment lost 0 bases and the J segment 4 bases; nucleotides outside the gene matches: 5. Germline V lookup: CDR1 LNHNV, CDR2 YYDKDF (reference sequence). The chain's CDR3 is CATSRDNRGRETQYF. CDR3 sequence (DNA): TGTGCCACCAGCAGAGATAACAGGGGTCGAGAGACCCAGTACTTC.

The gene calls are TRBV9 and TRBJ2-7, with D possibly TRBD2 on 6 matching bases. The CDR3 spans 16 residues. Germline V gives CDR1 SGDLS, CDR2 YYNGEE. Trimming removed 1 base at V and 3 bases at J, with 17 bases between. The CDR3 loop reads CASSVSFDGRGYEQYF. CDR3 nucleotide sequence: TGTGCCAGCAGCGTATCGTTCGACGGGAGAGGCTACGAGCAGTACTTC.

V gene TRBV6-2 or TRBV6-3 combines with J gene TRBJ2-7, with 10 bases identical to TRBD2. CDR1 MNHEY and CDR2 SVGEGT come from the germline V gene. The CDR3 is 19 amino acids. The V gene end was trimmed by 2 bases and the J gene end by 0 bases; junction bases not matched to a gene: 13. CDR3 residues: CASSYPRTSGRLSSYEQYF. CDR3 nucleotide sequence: TGTGCCAGCAGTTACCCACGGACTAGCGGACGTCTGAGCTCCTACGAGCAGTACTTC.

The CDR3 nucleotides read TGTGCCAGCAGCTTAATGCCGTTTACCAGCTCCTACGAGCAGTACTTC. Protein: CASSLMPFTSSYEQYF. The rearrangement links TRBV11-2 to TRBJ2-7, with unresolved D. Germline V gene lookup returns CDR1 SGHAT and CDR2 FQNNGV. Trimming pared 2 bases from V and 0 bases from J, leaving 14 bases between. The CDR3 totals 16 residues.

This chain joins TRBV28 and TRBJ1-5, with 8 bases aligning to TRBD1. The CDR3 contains 17 residues. Germline V lookup: CDR1 MDHEN, CDR2 SYDVKM. The junction had 14 bases not matched to a gene; V was cut back by 6 bases and J by 4 bases. CDR3 region: CASRPTQGGSLNQPQHF. CDR3 bases: TGTGCCAGCAGACCAACACAGGGGGGAAGCCTTAATCAGCCCCAGCATTTT.

The V call is TRBV19, the J call TRBJ1-1; the D gene is possibly TRBD1 (6 bases). CDR1 is LNHDA and CDR2 is SQIVND in the germline V gene (reference sequence). Trimming pared 6 bases from V and 4 bases from J, leaving 21 bases between. This CDR3 is built from 16 residues. CDR3 sequence: CASSPTWGGGGTEAFF. The DNA for the CDR3 is TGTGCCAGTAGCCCAACGTGGGGGGGCGGCGGCACTGAAGCTTTCTTT.